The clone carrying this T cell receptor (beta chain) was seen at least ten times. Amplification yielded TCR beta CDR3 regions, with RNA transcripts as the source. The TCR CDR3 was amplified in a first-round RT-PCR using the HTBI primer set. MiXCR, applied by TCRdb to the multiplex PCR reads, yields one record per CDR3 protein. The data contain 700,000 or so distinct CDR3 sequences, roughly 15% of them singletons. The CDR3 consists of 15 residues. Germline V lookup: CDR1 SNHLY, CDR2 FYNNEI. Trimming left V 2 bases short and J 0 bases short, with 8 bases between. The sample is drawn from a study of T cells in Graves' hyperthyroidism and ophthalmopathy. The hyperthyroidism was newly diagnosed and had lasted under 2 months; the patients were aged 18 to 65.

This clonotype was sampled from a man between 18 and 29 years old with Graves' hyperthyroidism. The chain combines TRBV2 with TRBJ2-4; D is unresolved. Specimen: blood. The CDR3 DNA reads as TGTGCCAGCAGTGAAATACGCTTAGCCAAAAACATTCAGTACTTC. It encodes CASSEIRLAKNIQYF.